This TCR beta chain stems from a study of shared clonotypes between healthy human individuals. Study-wide points: Among the subsets, naive ones generally showed larger estimated richness than memory ones. The four-donor shared clonotypes exceeded non-shared clonotypes in generation probability, with non-shared ones scoring lower. Donor scarcity curtailed the genetic and exposure-history diversity represented herein.

Comment on this clone: Its specificity is unknown.

CD8 cells classed as naive were CD45RO-negative and positively selected for CCR7, excluding terminally differentiated effector memory CD45RA+ cells. TCRdb keeps only in-frame clones here, not all; method: immunoSEQ multiplex PCR. The profile shows about 2.2 million clones, over 85% of them singletons. The ends lost 3 bases at V and 6 bases at J; junction bases unmatched: 5. Germline values: CDR1 LNHDA, CDR2 SQIVND (reference sequence). This CDR3 spans 14 amino acids. The chain couples TRBV19 to TRBJ1-5, with TRBD1 identical over 7 bases. Sequencing was done on a sample of naive CD8+ T cells from PBMCs. This TCR was sampled from a man aged 18 to 30 in good health. Some clones in this sample may be carry-over from other donors' samples. The chain's CDR3 is CASSMRGLGQPQHF. CDR3 in DNA: TGTGCCAGTAGTATGAGGGGGCTCGGTCAGCCCCAGCATTTT.